This TCR beta chain was profiled in a study of T cell responses to AZD1222 COVID-19 vaccine. General study findings and limits: Donors were chiefly white British, with a greater number of females, and clonal diversity was perhaps underestimated. Baseline seropositives among AZD1222 recipients totaled only 5 or 6. At 160-218 and 743-854, vaccine-associated CD4 TCRs were dominant, and they spanned spike.

Recipients boosted at about 4 weeks or about 12 weeks are pooled. Germline V lookup: CDR1 LGHNT, CDR2 FRNRAP. The V and J ends lost 3 bases and 6 bases, in that order; junction bases with no gene match: 4. This CDR3 spans 14 amino acids. Points on this clone: Its antigen is not known.

The repertoire was sequenced with immunoSEQ multiplex PCR; TCRdb's copy has only in-frame clones and lacks some. The sample includes fewer than 200,000 clones, roughly 94% of them seen just once. The receptor was derived from an adult who received the AZD1222 COVID-19 vaccine. The chain combines TRBV12-5 with TRBJ2-2; 7 nucleotides agree with TRBD2. This sample comprised peripheral blood, obtained 28 days after the second AZD1222 dose. CDR3 in amino acids: CASGLRLASGELFF. CDR3 DNA sequence: TGTGCTAGTGGTTTAAGACTAGCATCCGGGGAGCTGTTTTTT. Supplemented by reference TRBV12-5 and TRBJ2-2, the full variable domain reads DARVTQTPRHKVTEMGQEVTMRCQPILGHNTVFWYRQTMMQGLELLAYFRNRAPLDDSGMPKDRFSAEMPDATLATLKIQPSEPRDSAVYFCASGLRLASGELFFGEGSRLTVL.